This T cell receptor (beta chain) was observed in a study of blood T cell repertoires in COVID-19. Study details: Sources were T cells, B-cell-depleted T cells, or PBMCs; the material itself was cDNA or gDNA.

Data came from immunoSEQ multiplex PCR; TCRdb stores just in-frame clones and leaves some out. This table holds around 250,000 clones, 90% found once. Germline V gene data show CDR1 as LGHDT and CDR2 as YNNKEL (reference sequence). The V gene lost 4 bases and the J gene lost 1 base, with 18 bases spanning the gap. The CDR3 loop spans 17 amino acids. V usage is TRBV3-1 (or the pseudogene TRBV3-2) and J usage is TRBJ2-3; D might be TRBD2 (6 bases). Sequencing was performed on PBMCs or T cells enriched from blood (not recorded which). The receptor comes from a woman aged 25 to 39 with acute COVID-19. The CDR3 protein is CASSPRWSGAGTDTQYF. The CDR3 DNA reads as TGTGCCAGCAGCCCGCGATGGTCGGGAGCGGGCACAGATACGCAGTATTTT.